This paragraph reports one TCR beta chain. Individuals drawn from 24 US areas were about 18 to 90 years old. This record belongs to a study of blood T cell repertoires in COVID-19. For the study at large: The United States, Italy and Spain provided the acute and convalescent COVID-19 samples. Sources were T cells, B-cell-depleted T cells, or PBMCs; the material itself was cDNA or gDNA.

V shed 3 bases, J shed 3 bases, and the junction held 11 bases outside the gene matches. Germline-derived CDR1 and CDR2 are SGDLS and YYNGEE. This CDR3 has 16 amino acids. Using immunoSEQ multiplex PCR, the repertoire was profiled, and TCRdb retains in-frame clones only, with some absent. Among almost 500,000 clones listed, 80% to 90% were seen once. Material for sequencing was PBMCs or T cells enriched from blood (not recorded which). The chain carries TRBV9 and TRBJ2-7; TRBD1 agrees at 8 bases. This TCR was recovered from a woman aged 60-75 years who had recovered from COVID-19. CDR3 sequence: CASSASPDRENYEQYF. CDR3 DNA sequence: TGTGCCAGCAGCGCGAGCCCGGACAGGGAGAACTACGAGCAGTACTTC.